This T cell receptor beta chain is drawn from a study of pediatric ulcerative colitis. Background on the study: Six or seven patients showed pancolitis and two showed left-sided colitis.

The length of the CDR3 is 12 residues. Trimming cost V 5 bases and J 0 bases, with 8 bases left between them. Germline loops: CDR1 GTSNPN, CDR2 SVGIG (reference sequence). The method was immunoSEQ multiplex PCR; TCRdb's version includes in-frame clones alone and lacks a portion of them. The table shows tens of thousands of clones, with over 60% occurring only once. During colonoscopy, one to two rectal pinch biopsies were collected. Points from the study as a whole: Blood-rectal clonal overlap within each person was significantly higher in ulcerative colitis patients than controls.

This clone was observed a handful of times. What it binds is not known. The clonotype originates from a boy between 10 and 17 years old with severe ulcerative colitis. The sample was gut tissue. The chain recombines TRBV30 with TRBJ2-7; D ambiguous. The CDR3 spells CAWGPSSYEQYF. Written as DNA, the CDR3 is TGTGCCTGGGGGCCGAGCTCCTACGAGCAGTACTTC.